The clone carrying this TCR delta chain came up a few times. TCRdb made new clone calls on the RT-PCR reads using CATT. Of around 730 delta-chain clones in the sample, around 5% were seen once. V shed 3 bases, J shed 1 base, and the junction held 7 bases outside the gene matches. The CDR3 is made up of 16 amino acids. Germline lookup yields CDR1 GEAIGNYY and CDR2 EKD. These data come from a study of gamma-delta T cells after stem cell transplantation. This chain links TRDV2 with TRDJ1; the match to TRDD3 covers 10 bases. The sample taken for sequencing was gamma-delta T cells. The receptor comes from a human donor. It is not recorded whose cells these are; they may come from a transplant donor. CDR3 sequence reads: CACDPLGDRVTDKLIF. The CDR3 DNA reads TGTGCCTGTGACCCTCTGGGGGATAGGGTCACCGATAAACTCATCTTT.